This entry is about one T cell receptor (beta chain). This receptor's antigen is unknown. Per-base qualities were not stored, and no clone one base away is much larger. In total, approximately 700 healthy bone marrow donors made up the cohort. All cohort members were sampled while nominally healthy, although unrecorded immune exposures were likely present. The donor was CMV seropositive and was included in the group of some 290 seropositive cohort members. A peripheral blood sample was collected from each donor, and TCR beta sequencing was performed on peripheral blood mononuclear cells. Genomic DNA was extracted from the blood cell samples with the Qiagen DNeasy Blood Extraction Kit. This record comes from a study of cytomegalovirus exposure and HLA in healthy donors (dated by TCRdb to about 2017). With respect to the entire study: An earlier analysis of fewer than 750 of the donors reported under 300 Gb of sequence data and 117 million unique TCR beta sequences obtained from 180 million or so T cells. High-throughput TCR immunosequencing, statistical association of individual TCRs with disease status, and machine learning were combined to predict cytomegalovirus infection status. A later analysis re-analyzed previously published TCR beta repertoires from 600 to 850 donors and added high-resolution HLA genotyping to study TCR occurrence patterns. A later genetic analysis took genome-wide SNP genotypes for about three fifths of the 666 donors and used that subset as a discovery cohort. About 280 gigabases of sequencing data and around 87 million unique TCR sequences were included in an early release covering roughly 600 HLA-typed donors. Every repertoire in the discovery cohort had been generated on one and the same sequencing platform. Of the 300 to 500 genotyped donors, 80% to 90% were placed in the genetic ancestry cluster associated with self-reported Caucasian donors. Donor age, sex, ethnicity and CMV serostatus were compiled together with the repertoire data. Besides the first cohort of more than 650 subjects, a separate validation cohort made up of around 120 different subjects was used. Rather than using new phenotypic data, the later analysis identified candidate immune exposures from TCR beta sequences and from how often those sequences occurred across donors. The study aimed to test whether cataloging public T cell receptors could reveal signatures of past pathogen exposure. The number of donors typed differed by locus, with roughly 629-640 for A, B, C, DRB1 and DQB1, over 500 for DQA1, 600 to 610 for DPA1, and around 430 for DPB1. Across approximately 420 genotyped donors of the cohort, an average of about 200,000 unique TCR beta nucleotide sequences per donor were sequenced, and approximately 17% of those sequences were non-productive. The T cell repertoires of 666 subjects were profiled by immunosequencing and related to cytomegalovirus serostatus. An earlier analysis of approximately 580 of the donors used high-throughput TCR beta sequencing to judge whether each TCR beta V gene segment behaved as functional or pseudogenic. Because of strong linkage in the cohort, roughly five DR-DQ haplotypes were treated as single units for association and clustering. HLA typing covered class I and class II loci at four-digit resolution.

The library was prepared using the immunoSEQ multiplex PCR assay. The multiplex PCR relied on a mix of 60 forward primers for TCR Vbeta segments and 13 reverse primers for TCR Jbeta segments. The CDR3 region of rearranged TCR beta genes was amplified from genomic DNA by a multiplex PCR assay. The amplified TCR beta libraries were sequenced on the Illumina HiSeq System as 87-base-pair reads. Turning to the authors' computational methods: A later analysis counted about 80 million unique TCR beta chains across the 650 to 800 repertoires, and roughly 10 million of these chains were shared by at least two donors. To remove PCR and sequencing errors, raw reads were error-corrected and collapsed into unique sequences using a nearest-neighbor algorithm that merged closely related sequences. V, D and J gene segments were assigned by aligning CDR3 sequences to IMGT reference sequences. For a sequence to be retained, a match of at least six nucleotides to both a V gene segment and a J gene segment was required. A rearrangement was called productive if the CDR3 had no stop codons and remained in frame with V and J, and every other rearrangement was called non-productive. CDR3 was defined according to IMGT convention as the region running from the second conserved V-encoded cysteine to the conserved J-encoded phenylalanine. The earlier analysis of about 530 of the donors excluded any sequence lacking an unambiguous match to a single V gene segment. An earlier analysis of 500 to 600 of the donors classified V segments as functional when productive rearrangements were above 56.7% and as segregating when the standard deviation between donors was above 5%. A statistical classification framework was developed to diagnose cytomegalovirus status using the catalog of TCR beta chain sequences. In a later analysis, TCR nucleotide sequences were compared against IMGT/GENE-DB human TR gene sequences so that V and J genes could be assigned. In a later analysis, CDR3 sequences and most-parsimonious VDJ recombination scenarios were assigned using the TCRdist pipeline. A later analysis defined each TCR beta chain by its CDR3 amino acid sequence plus V-gene family, and excluded reads lacking a unique V-gene family. A later analysis removed nearly 600 highly shared, low-generation-probability nucleotide sequences to deal with suspected cross-contamination and a sequencing artifact. For each public chain, a later analysis derived a clonal expansion index from normalized ranks of inferred template counts within each repertoire. In a later analysis, generation probabilities were computed using a VDJ recombination model fitted to out-of-frame rearrangements, and the results were checked against IGoR. In a later analysis, hypergeometric tests were used to score TCR-TCR, TCR-HLA and TCR-CMV co-occurrence, with a repertoire-size bias correction applied to TCR pairs. A later analysis estimated false discovery rates by permuting HLA or CMV assignments 20 times. A later analysis grouped co-occurring TCRs with DBSCAN, adding TCRdist sequence similarity when clustering within HLA-allele-positive subsets. Repertoires with fewer than 30,000 or more than 120,000 public chains were left out of co-occurrence clustering, as were five repertoires with anomalous nucleotide sharing. The table comes from immuneACCESS by way of TCRdb, which keeps in-frame sequences with V and J called. Part of the clones is missing from these tables; in studies checked, under half for an unresolved V gene and the rest for unknown reasons. V, J and clone size are taken as reported in that table, and D and trimming were inferred from the DNA itself. The sample data list 160,000 or so clones, and around 80% of these were observed just once. 8.5% of the sample is held by the ten biggest clonotypes.

As encoded in the germline V gene, CDR1 is MGHRA while CDR2 is YSYEKL. From the cysteine up to the phenylalanine, the CDR3 has a length of 15 residues. Only the CDR3 region is kept as DNA, spanning 45 bases read in frame from base 1. The junction shows trimming of 2 bases on V and 0 bases on J, plus 8 bases between the germline ends. Findings and caveats that apply to the study as a whole: Cytomegalovirus status was reported to be diagnosed by the classifier with high specificity and sensitivity in both the original and validation cohorts. This cohort had only TCR beta chains sequenced, and the lack of alpha or paired-chain data limited which features could be detected. CMV serostatus was the only immune exposure information available for the cohort. Across donors, most TCR sequences were observed very rarely, whereas some public TCRs were present in many individuals. The presence/absence analyses assumed that sequencing depth was roughly uniform across donors, and that assumption may not be true. Compared with the approximately 720-donor mean, donors in an Asian-associated ancestry cluster had fewer N-insertions in productive TCRs, according to a later genetic analysis. A later analysis reported that several top co-occurrence clusters appeared linked to parvovirus B19, influenza, CMV and Epstein-Barr virus. In vitro tests confirmed that three of the cytomegalovirus-associated TCR beta chains recognize cytomegalovirus antigens. The sequencing pipeline was judged likely to have produced a cluster of highly shared sequence variants as a technical artifact. Broadly in line with IMGT annotations, most TCR beta V segments showed up in productive rearrangements about 87% or about 30% of the time in an earlier analysis of 587 of the donors. The 87-base-pair reads could not distinguish some IMGT-functional V segments, including TRBV6-2 and TRBV6-3, so those segments were excluded. Because HLA typing was unavailable for some donors at each locus, only the typed subset was used in association tests. In a later analysis, the rate of TCR association differed among HLA loci, with DRB1 alleles having the most associated TCRs and HLA-C alleles having the fewest. According to the authors, the approach could potentially be generalized to other disease states and immunological phenotypes. The study gave a list of under 200 TCR beta chains associated with cytomegalovirus. At a false discovery rate of 0.05, a later analysis linked approximately 18,000 TCR beta sequences to specific HLA alleles. A further reported finding was that TCR beta sequences accurately predicted the HLA-A and HLA-B alleles for most subjects in the first cohort. In a later analysis, most CMV-associated TCR beta chains were found to appear HLA-restricted, with HLA associations seemingly driven largely by CMV exposure. In a later genetic analysis, a missense DCLRE1C variant was associated with V-gene and J-gene trimming of TCR beta chains, and the association was replicated in an independent cohort. The earlier analysis of 587 of the donors excluded seventeen rarely observed V segments, including chromosome 9 orphons, because counts were too low. Assigning TCR associations to individual alleles was difficult when HLA alleles, especially DR and DQ, strongly co-occurred. Compared with equally common non-associated chains, HLA-associated TCR beta chains in a later analysis were more clonally expanded and had lower generation probabilities. Correlated functional status among segregating V segments might reflect linkage disequilibrium, but an unknown experimental factor could not be ruled out.

This receptor was obtained from a male donor in good health and CMV-seropositive. The sequence links TRBV4-1 to TRBJ1-5, with an unclear D gene assignment. Specimen: PBMCs. The DNA sequence is TGCGCCAGCAGCCAACCGGGGTATAGCAATCAGCCCCAGCATTTT. Its protein reads: CASSQPGYSNQPQHF.